This T cell receptor (beta chain) was retrieved from a study of blood T cell repertoires in COVID-19 (dated by TCRdb to 2020 to 2021). Concerning the study at large: Samples from collaborators originated in the United States, Italy and Spain and spanned both the acute and convalescent phases of COVID-19. Where available, HLA class I and class II types were taken from metadata supplied by the sample provider and were not determined by assay-based typing. The sample metadata nearly always contained a de-identified subject ID, COVID-19 status, age in years and sex. The repertoires were released in a freely available public database meant as a resource for research on the immune response to SARS-CoV-2. The samples were drawn from two sources: the first 160 participants of the ongoing ImmuneRACE study, and fewer than 1,500 subjects contributed by 6 global collaborators. Deeply sampled blood TCRbeta repertoires from subjects exposed to, actively infected with, or recovered from COVID-19 were included in the dataset. The material from the prospective study consisted of cDNA or gDNA derived from T cells, B-cell-depleted T cells, or PBMCs.

Of note for this clone: It has no known antigen specificity. No base qualities exist here, and no much larger clone lies one base off it.

What the research found in general, with its limitations: How much clinical and demographic metadata was included differed by source and by participant, and the metadata was provided uncurated.

Ends trimmed: V by 4 bases, J by 6 bases; bases unmatched to a gene: 14. Looking up the germline V gene (reference sequence) yields CDR1 SEHNR and CDR2 FQNEAQ. The CDR3 measures 17 amino acids from cysteine to phenylalanine. The only DNA kept is the CDR3, 51 bases in frame from the first base. TCRbeta CDR3 regions were amplified from genomic DNA by means of the immunoSEQ Assay, a bias-controlled multiplex PCR. The authors processed their data as follows. Nucleated cell counts per sample were estimated from amplification of reference gene primers within the assay. Sequence reads were collapsed and filtered to measure the absolute abundance of every unique TCRbeta CDR3 rearrangement. Productive Simpson clonality was computed per sample as the square root of Simpson's diversity index over productive rearrangements. Drawn from immuneACCESS, this table holds only the in-frame rearrangements with V and J called that TCRdb kept. Clones are partly lost; checked studies trace under half to an unresolved V gene and leave the rest unexplained. V, J and clone size are taken as reported in that table, and D and trimming were inferred from the DNA itself. The sample table lists fewer than 50,000 clones, around four fifths of them with a count of one. The ten largest make up around two fifths of the sample.

Collaborating institutions collected whole blood in K2EDTA tubes following their own protocols. For TCRbeta analysis, collaborator samples were shipped as frozen whole blood, as isolated PBMCs, or as DNA extracted from either sample type. Recombination connected TRBV7-9 to TRBJ2-1; TRBD2 lines up with 8 middle nucleotides. What was sequenced was peripheral blood. The origin of this receptor is an elderly woman with active or convalescent COVID-19. The DNA sequence reads TGTGCCAGCAGCTCTCCTAAGCGGGAGAGGAACCGCAATGAGCAGTTCTTC. It is translated as CASSSPKRERNRNEQFF.